The clone carrying this T cell receptor (beta chain) was seen a handful of times. This sample is part of a study of blood T cell repertoires in COVID-19. Study in general: From the United States, Italy and Spain came samples of acute and convalescent COVID-19. T cells, B-cell-depleted T cells, or PBMCs provided the cDNA or gDNA that served as material.

Original handling: Nucleated cell counts were estimated from reference gene primer amplification. Sequenced by immunoSEQ multiplex PCR; TCRdb stores in-frame clones only, minus some. V and J calls plus clone size are reproduced from that table; the DNA served to infer D and trimming. The table includes around 80,000 clones, 75% to 95% detected once. V gave up 4 bases and J gave up 5 bases, with 9 bases separating them. CDR1 is MNHEY and CDR2 is SVGAGI in the germline V gene. The CDR3 is made up of 13 amino acids. The sequenced sample consisted of peripheral blood. The clonotype comes from a woman of 80 years or more with acute or convalescent COVID-19. This chain links TRBV6-5 with TRBJ1-5; no firm D call. CDR3 protein: CASSFNHYQPQHF. The CDR3 nucleotides are TGTGCCAGCAGTTTCAATCACTATCAGCCCCAGCATTTT.